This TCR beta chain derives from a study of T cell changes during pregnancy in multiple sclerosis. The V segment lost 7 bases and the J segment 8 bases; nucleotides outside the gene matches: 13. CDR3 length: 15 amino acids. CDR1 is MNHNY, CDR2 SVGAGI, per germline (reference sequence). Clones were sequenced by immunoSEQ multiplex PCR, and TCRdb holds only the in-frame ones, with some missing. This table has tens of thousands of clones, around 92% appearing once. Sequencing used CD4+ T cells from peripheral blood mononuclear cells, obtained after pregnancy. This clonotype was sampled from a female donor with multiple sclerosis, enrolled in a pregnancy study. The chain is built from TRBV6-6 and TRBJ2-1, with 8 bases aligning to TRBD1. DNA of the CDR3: TGTGCCAGCAACTTAGGACAGGGAGTGGGCTATGAGCAGTTCTTC. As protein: CASNLGQGVGYEQFF.